This T cell receptor (beta chain) was captured in a study of T cells after yellow fever vaccination. Overall study findings and caveats: Just a small share of clonotypes turned up in the CD4 compartment as well as the CD8 compartment.

5'RACE template switching added a universal primer site and UMIs to TCR cDNA. TCRdb recomputed calls from the 5' RACE reads with MiXCR, one row per CDR3 protein. The sample records roughly 400,000 distinct CDR3 sequences, over 15% being singletons. CDR3 size: 15 residues. The V gene lost 5 bases and the J gene lost 7 bases, with 20 bases spanning the gap. Germline values: CDR1 SGHTA, CDR2 FQGTGA. This clonotype appeared a single time. Its cognate antigen is unknown. This chain joins TRBV7-3 and TRBJ1-2; weak D call: TRBD1 (6 bases). This TCR was recovered from a man younger than 35 who received the YFV17D yellow fever vaccine. Sequences were derived from PBMCs, sampled before the yellow fever booster vaccination. CDR3 region: CASSPQTGTIFGYTF. CDR3 coding DNA: TGTGCCAGCAGCCCACAAACCGGGACAATCTTTGGCTACACCTTC.